The 7 T cell receptor beta chains below were found in one sample sequenced in a study of cytomegalovirus exposure and HLA in healthy donors. It was with 60 Vbeta and 13 Jbeta primers that the PCR ran. The assay was immunoSEQ multiplex PCR, and TCRdb's table has in-frame clones only and misses some. The data show some 220,000 clones, with approximately 84% seen just once and 0.58% held by the top ten. The material sequenced was PBMCs. The receptors were gathered from a woman in her 40s in good health and CMV-seronegative.

This clone was seen only once. The gene calls are TRBV5-4 and TRBJ2-5; 10 bases are shared with TRBD1. Germline-derived CDR1 and CDR2 are SGHNT and YYREEE (reference sequence). The CDR3 has 14 amino acids. Trimming removed 4 bases from V and 5 bases from J; junction bases left unmatched: 5. Written as DNA, the CDR3 is TGTGCCAGCAGCGGGGACAGGGGCGCGGAGACCCAGTACTTC. Protein sequence: CASSGDRGAETQYF.

This chain connects TRBV18 to TRBJ2-5, with a possible D match to TRBD1 (6 bases). The germline V gene has CDR1 KGHSH and CDR2 LQKENI. The CDR3 length is 17 residues. Trimming took 3 bases from V and 4 from J, leaving 21 bases between them. CDR3 bases: TGTGCCAGCTCACCGGGCCTGCAGGGCACACAGGGAGAGACCCAGTACTTC. This codes for CASSPGLQGTQGETQYF.

The rearrangement uses TRBV2 and TRBJ2-5; D perhaps matches TRBD2 (6 bases). The germline V gene encodes CDR1 SNHLY and CDR2 FYNNEI. Trimming left V 3 bases short and J 6 bases short, with 8 bases between. The CDR3 runs 12 residues. CDR3 nucleotide sequence: TGTGCCAGCAGTGATGCGGGGAAGACCCAGTACTTC. The encoded protein is CASSDAGKTQYF.

This rearrangement joins TRBV2 to TRBJ1-2, with D unresolved. Germline V gene data show CDR1 as SNHLY and CDR2 as FYNNEI. Trimming pared 1 base from V and 5 bases from J, leaving 14 bases between. CDR3 length: 15 residues. For the CDR3, the DNA is TGTGCCAGCAGTGAAGAGGGAGGAGCCACTTATGGCTACACCTTC. Amino acid sequence: CASSEEGGATYGYTF.

V is TRBV28 and J is TRBJ2-5; TRBD2 agrees at 7 bases. The CDR3 runs 15 residues. Germline loops: CDR1 MDHEN, CDR2 SYDVKM. Trimming took 0 bases from V and 2 from J; bases not matched to a gene: 3. CDR3 nucleotide sequence: TGTGCCAGCAGTTTATGGGGCGGGGGACAAGAGACCCAGTACTTC. This codes for CASSLWGGGQETQYF.

The chain joins TRBV5-5 to TRBJ2-3, with 9 bases lining up with TRBD1. CDR1 and CDR2 from the germline V gene are SGHKS and YYEKEE (reference sequence). V shed 2 bases and J 5 bases; nucleotides not matched to a gene: 6. The CDR3 consists of 15 residues. Here the CDR3 DNA reads TGTGCCAGCAGCTTACGAGGACAGGGGATAGATACGCAGTATTTT. This translates into CASSLRGQGIDTQYF.

This clone was counted once. Germline is not matched at one junction end, which may reflect a read error. CDR3 region: CSSSRGTTGTNEKLFF. CDR3 sequence (DNA): TGTTCCAGCAGCAGAGGGACGACAGGAACTAATGAAAAACTGTTTTTT. The genes are TRBV7-9 and TRBJ1-4, with D tentatively TRBD1 (6 bases). Germline V lookup: CDR1 SEHNR, CDR2 FQNEAQ (reference sequence). CDR3 size: 16 residues.